This TCR beta chain originates from a study of T-cell reconstitution after alpha-beta-depleted transplantation in children. Study-wide results and limits: T-cell counts and diversity at one year following transplant were attributed mainly to newly produced T cells.

TCRbeta library construction was performed incorporating unique molecular identifiers. TCRdb passed the PCR reads through MiXCR, listing each CDR3 protein once. The sample carries about 400,000 distinct CDR3 sequences, 15% to 20% recorded once. Looked up from germline, CDR1 is MNHEY and CDR2 is SVGAGI. The germline V and J ends were trimmed by 1 base and 0 bases, with 12 bases remaining between them. The CDR3 is made up of 16 amino acids. As for this clonotype: What it binds is not known.

The rearrangement joins TRBV6-5 to TRBJ1-2; no reliable D call. Source: PBMCs, mostly from graft donor cells, taken 360 days after TCRalphabeta/CD19-depleted stem cell transplant. This receptor was identified in a boy younger than two who had a stem cell transplant for Wiskott-Aldrich syndrome, so the T cells may come from the graft donor. CDR3 sequence: CASSYWVLDANYGYTF. CDR3 DNA sequence: TGTGCCAGCAGTTACTGGGTACTGGACGCTAACTATGGCTACACCTTC.